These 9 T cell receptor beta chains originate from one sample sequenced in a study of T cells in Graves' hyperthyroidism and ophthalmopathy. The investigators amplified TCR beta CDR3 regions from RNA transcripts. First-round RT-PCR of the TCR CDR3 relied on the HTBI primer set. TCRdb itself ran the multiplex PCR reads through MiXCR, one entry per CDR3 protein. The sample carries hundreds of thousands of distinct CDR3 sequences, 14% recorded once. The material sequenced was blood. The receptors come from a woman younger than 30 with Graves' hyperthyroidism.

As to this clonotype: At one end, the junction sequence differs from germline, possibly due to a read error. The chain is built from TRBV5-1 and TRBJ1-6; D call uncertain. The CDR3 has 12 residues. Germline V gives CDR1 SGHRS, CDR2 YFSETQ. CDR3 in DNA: TGTGCCAGCAGCTTCTTGGATTCACCCCTCCACTTT. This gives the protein CASSFLDSPLHF.

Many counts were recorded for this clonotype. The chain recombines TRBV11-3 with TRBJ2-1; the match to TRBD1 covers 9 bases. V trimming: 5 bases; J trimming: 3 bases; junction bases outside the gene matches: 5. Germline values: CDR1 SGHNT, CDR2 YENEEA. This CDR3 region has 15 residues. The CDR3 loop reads CASSPGQGFYNEQFF. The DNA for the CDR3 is TGTGCCAGCAGCCCCGGACAGGGGTTCTACAATGAGCAGTTCTTC.

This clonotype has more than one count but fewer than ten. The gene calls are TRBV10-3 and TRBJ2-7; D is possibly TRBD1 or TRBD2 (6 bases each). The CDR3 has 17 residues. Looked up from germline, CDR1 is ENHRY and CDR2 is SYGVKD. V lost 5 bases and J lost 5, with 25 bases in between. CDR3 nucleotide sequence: TGTGCCATCAGTCACCGAACTCAGGGGTGGGGGGAAGACGAGCAGTACTTC. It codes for CAISHRTQGWGEDEQYF.

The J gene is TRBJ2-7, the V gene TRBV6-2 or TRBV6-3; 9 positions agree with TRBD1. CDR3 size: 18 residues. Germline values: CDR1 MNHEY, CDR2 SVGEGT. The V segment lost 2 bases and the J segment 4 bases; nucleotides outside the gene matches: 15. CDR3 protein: CASSYRGTGIGGGYEQYF. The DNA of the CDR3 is TGTGCCAGCAGTTACCGAGGGACAGGGATTGGAGGAGGATACGAGCAGTACTTC.

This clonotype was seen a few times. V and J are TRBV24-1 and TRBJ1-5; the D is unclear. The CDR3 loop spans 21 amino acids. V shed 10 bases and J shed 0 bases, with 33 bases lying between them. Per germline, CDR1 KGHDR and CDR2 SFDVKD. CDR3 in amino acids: CATPEAPDKRRVRSSNQPQHF. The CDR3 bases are TGTGCCACTCCCGAAGCCCCCGACAAAAGGAGGGTTCGGTCTAGCAATCAGCCCCAGCATTTT.

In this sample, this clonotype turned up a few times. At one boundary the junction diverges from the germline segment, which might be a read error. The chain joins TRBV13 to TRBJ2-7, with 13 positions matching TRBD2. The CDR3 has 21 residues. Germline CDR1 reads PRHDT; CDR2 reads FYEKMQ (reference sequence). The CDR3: CAGSHTIGELAGGPPPGEQYF. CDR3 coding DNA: TGTGCCGGCAGCCACACGATAGGAGAACTAGCGGGAGGGCCCCCGCCGGGAGAGCAGTACTTC.

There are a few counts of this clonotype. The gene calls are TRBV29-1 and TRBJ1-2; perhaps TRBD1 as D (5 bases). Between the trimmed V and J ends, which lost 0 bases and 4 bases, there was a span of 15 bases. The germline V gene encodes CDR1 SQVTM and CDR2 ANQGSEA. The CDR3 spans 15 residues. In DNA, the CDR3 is TGCAGCGTTGAAGAGGGGGGAGGGAGGCCCTATGGCTACACCTTC. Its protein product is CSVEEGGGRPYGYTF.

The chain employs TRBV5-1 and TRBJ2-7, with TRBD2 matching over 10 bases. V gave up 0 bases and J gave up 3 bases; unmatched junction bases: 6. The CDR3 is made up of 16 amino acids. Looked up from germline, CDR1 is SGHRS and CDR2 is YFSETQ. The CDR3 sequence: CASSLGVGLAVYEQYF. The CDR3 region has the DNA TGCGCCAGCAGCTTGGGGGTTGGACTAGCGGTCTACGAGCAGTACTTC.

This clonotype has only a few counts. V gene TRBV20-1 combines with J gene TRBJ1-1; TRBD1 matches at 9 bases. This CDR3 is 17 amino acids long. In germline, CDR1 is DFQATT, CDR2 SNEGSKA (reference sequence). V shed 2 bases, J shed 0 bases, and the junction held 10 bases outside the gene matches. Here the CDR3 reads CSARNTGTGLLNTEAFF. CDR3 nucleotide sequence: TGCAGTGCTAGAAATACCGGGACAGGGCTCTTGAACACTGAAGCTTTCTTT.